The 21 T cell receptor beta chains below were found in one sample sequenced in a study of regulatory T cells in long-lasting Graves disease (dated by TCRdb to 2020 to 2023). The sample's time point label, in plain terms: persistent/refractory GD, antithyroid drugs over 5 years with positive TRAb. RNA was extracted from PBMCs in TRIzol for both TCR sequencing and RNA sequencing. Receptors were amplified or captured by multiplex PCR. For sequencing, an Illumina HiSeq 4000 was employed. CDR3 regions were amplified by Arm-PCR with iRepertoire HTBI primers to construct TCR beta libraries. Clones were called with MiXCR by TCRdb after fastp trimmed the public reads at Q25, and only in-frame beta chains were retained. Duplicate CDR3 protein sequences are folded into a single record with the most common DNA and genes. In all, the sample holds about 660,000 distinct CDR3 sequences, and 25% to 35% of those were seen once. Jointly, the top ten make up 35% to 55% of the sample.

This specimen was peripheral blood mononuclear cells (PBMCs), taken when the disease was refractory, from a patient treated with antithyroid drugs. These receptors were obtained from a female donor with Graves disease.

This clonotype was picked up a small number of times. This chain links TRBV7-3 with TRBJ2-1, with 16 bases lining up with TRBD2. V shed 5 bases and J 3 bases; nucleotides not matched to a gene: 13. There are 20 residues in the CDR3. Germline V gene sequence: CDR1 SGHTA, CDR2 FQGTGA. The CDR3 region is CASSLTGTSGRGALYNEQFF. The DNA of the CDR3 is TGTGCCAGCAGCCTCACTGGGACTAGCGGGAGGGGAGCTCTCTACAATGAGCAGTTCTTC.

This clonotype showed up many times. The CDR3 reads CASSPPLKGYTF. CDR3 coding DNA: TGTGCCAGCAGTCCACCGCTAAAGGGCTACACCTTC. The V and J genes are TRBV6-1 and TRBJ1-2; D unclear. The germline V gene encodes CDR1 MNHNS and CDR2 SASEGT. There are 12 residues in the CDR3. The V end lost 5 bases, the J end lost 8 bases, and 12 bases lay between the germline ends.

This clonotype has at least ten counts. V and J are TRBV28 and TRBJ1-2; perhaps TRBD1 as D (5 bases). Germline CDR1 reads MDHEN; CDR2 reads SYDVKM. The CDR3 totals 15 residues. V lost 5 bases to trimming and J lost 2 bases, with 15 bases between them. This CDR3 reads CASSLMGGRNYGYTF. The CDR3 nucleotides read TGTGCCAGCAGTCTTATGGGGGGACGGAACTATGGCTACACCTTC.

Points on this clonotype: One base away lies a much larger clone, so this may be a sequencing read error. The V gene is TRBV10-3, the J gene TRBJ1-1, with D uncertain. Germline CDR1 is ENHRY and CDR2 is SYGVKD. The CDR3 contains 15 residues. Between the trimmed V and J ends, which lost 0 bases and 4 bases, there was a span of 12 bases. Here the CDR3 reads CAISESVGQSTEAFF. CDR3 coding DNA: TGTGCCATCAGTGAGTCGGTCGGGCAGAGCACTGAAGCTTTCTTT.

This chain connects TRBV28 to TRBJ1-1; the D is unclear. The CDR3 spans 13 residues. The germline V gene has CDR1 MDHEN and CDR2 SYDVKM. V gave up 10 bases and J gave up 0 bases, with 12 bases separating them. This chain's CDR3 is CATSDVLNTEAFF. In DNA, the CDR3 is TGTGCCACCTCGGACGTATTGAACACTGAAGCTTTCTTT.

This clonotype has only a few counts. The chain couples TRBV9 to TRBJ1-6; D unresolved. Trimming shortened V by 5 bases and J by 7 bases, and 7 bases separated the two germline ends. The V gene's germline CDR1 is SGDLS and CDR2 YYNGEE. The CDR3 has 12 amino acids. CDR3 sequence reads: CASRSENSPLHF. The CDR3 region has the DNA TGTGCCAGCAGGTCAGAGAATTCACCCCTCCACTTT.

This chain connects TRBV24-1 to TRBJ2-1; 13 nucleotides line up with TRBD2. This CDR3 contains 13 residues. Germline-derived CDR1 and CDR2 are KGHDR and SFDVKD. Trimming at V came to 10 bases and at J to 6 bases, leaving 2 bases not matched to a gene. CDR3 region: CATRTSGSNEQFF. Here the CDR3 DNA reads TGTGCCACTCGGACTAGCGGGAGCAATGAGCAGTTCTTC.

There are many counts of this clonotype. The J gene is TRBJ2-7, the V gene TRBV16; TRBD1 agrees at 10 bases. Unmatched junction bases numbered 4, after V lost 3 bases and J lost 2 bases. This CDR3 is 15 amino acids long. The germline V gene encodes CDR1 KGHSY and CDR2 FQNENV. For the CDR3, the DNA is TGTGCCAGCAGCCACCCGGGGACAGGGGCCTACGAGCAGTACTTC. Encoded protein: CASSHPGTGAYEQYF.

V and J are TRBV7-2 and TRBJ1-2; the D gene is possibly TRBD1 (5 bases). Trimming stripped 5 bases from V and 8 bases from J, with 12 bases between. Per the germline V gene, CDR1 is SGHTA and CDR2 is FQGNSA. This CDR3 contains 12 residues. The CDR3 is CASSPGPAGYTF. The CDR3, as DNA: TGTGCCAGCAGCCCAGGGCCGGCCGGCTACACCTTC.

This clonotype was seen once. A read error may be the cause here, since a much bigger clone is one base away. This sequence joins TRBV2 and TRBJ1-5; D ambiguous. Between the trimmed V and J ends, which lost 6 bases and 3 bases, there was a span of 15 bases. There are 15 residues in the CDR3. The germline gives CDR1 SNHLY, CDR2 FYNNEI. The CDR3 reads CASSALGSPNQPQHF. CDR3 sequence (DNA): TGTGCCAGCAGCGCTCTTGGGAGTCCCAATCAGCCCCAGCATTTT.

The rearrangement links TRBV11-2 to TRBJ2-5; D gene uncertain. The CDR3 is 14 residues long. The V gene lost 4 bases and the J gene lost 5 bases, with 14 bases spanning the gap. Germline values: CDR1 SGHAT, CDR2 FQNNGV. The CDR3 coding sequence is TGTGCCAGCAGCTCGCTTTTGGGTGGGGAGACCCAGTACTTC. Translation gives CASSSLLGGETQYF.

This clonotype was counted a few times. This CDR3 is CASSMTGSTSGNTIYF. The CDR3 DNA reads TGTGCCAGCAGCATGACAGGGTCGACCTCTGGAAACACCATATATTTT. The rearrangement joins TRBV28 to TRBJ1-3, with 7 bases identical to TRBD1. Germline assignment: CDR1 MDHEN and CDR2 SYDVKM. This CDR3 comprises 16 residues. J was trimmed by 0 bases and V by 6 bases; bases with no gene match: 8.

This clonotype was seen more than once but under ten times. V gene TRBV15 combines with J gene TRBJ1-6; 8 bases fit TRBD1. CDR3 length equals 16 residues. Germline V gives CDR1 LNHNV, CDR2 YYDKDF (reference sequence). J was trimmed by 4 bases and V by 5 bases; bases with no gene match: 7. CDR3 coding DNA: TGTGCCACCAGCGAAACAGGGGGACGTTATAATTCACCCCTCCACTTT. It encodes CATSETGGRYNSPLHF. The full variable domain, rest sourced from reference TRBV15 and TRBJ1-6, is DAMVIQNPRYQVTQFGKPVTLSCSQTLNHNVMYWYQQKSSQAPKLLFHYYDKDFNNEADTPDNFQSRRPNTSFCFLDIRSPGLGDTAMYLCATSETGGRYNSPLHFGNGTRLTVT.

This sequence joins TRBV7-9 and TRBJ1-1, with 7 bases identical to TRBD1. This CDR3 comprises 11 residues. Germline V CDR1 and CDR2: SEHNR, FQNEAQ (reference sequence). V shed 3 bases and J 13 bases; nucleotides not matched to a gene: 5. The CDR3 sequence is CASSLGQNLFF. DNA of the CDR3: TGTGCCAGCAGCTTGGGACAGAATCTTTTCTTT.

The chain carries TRBV6-5 and TRBJ1-5; 9 bases fit TRBD1. The CDR3 totals 18 residues. V shed 2 bases, J shed 2 bases, and the junction held 10 bases outside the gene matches. From germline, CDR1 is MNHEY and CDR2 SVGAGI. The CDR3 DNA reads TGTGCCAGCAGTTACAGCTTTGGGACAGGGTCTGGCAATCAGCCCCAGCATTTT. Translation: CASSYSFGTGSGNQPQHF.

The genes are TRBV3-1 and TRBJ2-5, with 9 bases aligning to TRBD1. Germline CDR1 LGHDT, CDR2 YNNKEL (reference sequence). With V trimmed by 3 bases and J by 7 bases, 12 bases remained unmatched. The CDR3 spans 16 residues. Written as DNA, the CDR3 is TGTGCCAGCAGCCAGAGGACAGGGGCGACCTCGGGGACCCAGTACTTC. Amino acid sequence: CASSQRTGATSGTQYF.

Only a few counts were recorded for this clonotype. The chain recombines TRBV5-5 with TRBJ1-3; D gene ambiguous. Trimming shortened V by 1 base and J by 0 bases, and 11 bases separated the two germline ends. Per the germline V gene, CDR1 is SGHKS and CDR2 is YYEKEE (reference sequence). CDR3 length equals 16 residues. The CDR3 reads CASSLRAGNSGNTIYF. CDR3 nucleotide sequence: TGTGCCAGCAGCTTGAGGGCGGGAAACTCTGGAAACACCATATATTTT.

This CDR3 reads CASSDPTQFNHEQYF. CDR3 sequence (DNA): TGTGCCAGCAGTGATCCCACCCAATTTAATCACGAGCAGTACTTC. The chain links TRBV25-1 to TRBJ2-7; D is uncertain. Trimming left V 3 bases short and J 5 bases short, with 17 bases between. Germline V gene sequence: CDR1 MGHDK, CDR2 SYGVNS. This CDR3 has 15 residues.

A few counts support this clonotype. V is TRBV30 and J is TRBJ1-1, with 10 bases matching TRBD1. With 2 bases clipped from V and 4 bases from J, the junction kept 7 bases outside the gene matches. CDR3 length: 15 amino acids. Per germline, CDR1 GTSNPN and CDR2 SVGIG (reference sequence). This CDR3 reads CAWSTGQGDSTEAFF. CDR3 in DNA: TGTGCCTGGAGTACCGGACAGGGGGACAGCACTGAAGCTTTCTTT.

J is TRBJ1-5 and V is TRBV28; 10 positions match TRBD1. J lost 1 base, V lost 3 bases, and 9 bases had no gene match. CDR1 is MDHEN, CDR2 SYDVKM, per germline. This CDR3 spans 18 amino acids. This CDR3 reads CASSFLRDRGLSNQPQHF. In DNA form, the CDR3 reads TGTGCCAGCAGTTTCCTTAGGGACAGGGGACTCAGCAATCAGCCCCAGCATTTT.

V is TRBV12-3 or TRBV12-4 and J is TRBJ2-5, with 8 positions matching TRBD1. The CDR3 spans 13 residues. Trimming took 7 bases from V and 5 from J; bases not matched to a gene: 6. Here the CDR3 reads CASIRTGTETQYF. DNA of the CDR3: TGTGCCAGCATTCGGACAGGGACTGAGACCCAGTACTTC.